Below, 8 T cell receptor beta chains from the same sample are listed, as sequenced in a study of vaccination and CD4 T cells after COVID-19. As for time point: late sampling 161 to 241 days after vaccination in three convalescent patients. MiXCR was run by TCRdb on the PCR reads, yielding one entry per CDR3 protein. Of 30,000 to 40,000 distinct CDR3 sequences in the sample, 36% were seen once. The sample consisted of CD4+ T cells from blood, taken about 7 months after SARS-CoV-2 vaccination. All receptors come from a human donor who had recovered from COVID-19.

The rearrangement uses TRBV7-9 and TRBJ1-2; no definite D call. The CDR3 sequence is 12 residues long. The V end was cut by 5 bases, the J end by 2 bases, with 6 bases between. Germline V gene sequence: CDR1 SEHNR, CDR2 FQNEAQ (reference sequence). The CDR3 loop is CASSQANYGYTF. For the CDR3, the DNA is TGTGCCAGCAGCCAGGCAAACTATGGCTACACCTTC. Based on the CDR3 plus reference TRBV7-9 and TRBJ1-2, the full variable domain is DTGVSQNPRHKITKRGQNVTFRCDPISEHNRLYWYRQTLGQGPEFLTYFQNEAQLEKSRLLSDRFSAERPKGSFSTLEIQRTEQGDSAMYLCASSQANYGYTFGSGTRLTVV.

The chain couples TRBV6-5 to TRBJ2-1; 11 nucleotides match TRBD2. The ends lost 4 bases at V and 10 bases at J; junction bases unmatched: 9. This CDR3 is built from 15 residues. The germline CDR1 and CDR2 sequences are MNHEY and SVGAGI. The CDR3 protein is CASSLPGLAEREQFF. In nucleotides, the CDR3 is TGTGCCAGCAGTTTACCGGGACTAGCGGAACGAGAGCAGTTCTTC.

The rearrangement links TRBV15 to TRBJ2-7; 10 bases agree with TRBD1. With V trimmed by 1 base and J by 0 bases, 0 bases remained unmatched. Germline V gene sequence: CDR1 LNHNV, CDR2 YYDKDF (reference sequence). This CDR3 comprises 15 residues. CDR3 DNA: TGTGCCACCAGCAGAGGACAGGGGGCCTCCTACGAGCAGTACTTC. This encodes CATSRGQGASYEQYF.

The chain recombines TRBV7-9 with TRBJ2-7; D gene ambiguous. CDR3 length: 14 residues. CDR1 is SEHNR, CDR2 FQNEAQ, per germline (reference sequence). V gave up 3 bases and J gave up 5 bases, with 14 bases separating them. The chain's CDR3 is CASSLGWTSDEQYF. The CDR3 coding sequence is TGTGCCAGCAGCTTGGGTTGGACCTCTGACGAGCAGTACTTC.

This chain links TRBV27 with TRBJ2-6; either TRBD1 or TRBD2 may supply D (5 bases each). The length of the CDR3 is 16 residues. Germline loops: CDR1 MNHEY, CDR2 SMNVEV (reference sequence). Trimming took off 6 bases at V and 2 bases at J, with 14 bases between the two ends. The DNA for the CDR3 is TGTGCCAGCAGAGCCCCCCGGGGCCCTGGGGCCAACGTCCTGACTTTC. It translates to CASRAPRGPGANVLTF.

CDR3 in amino acids: CASSQWGTESPYGYTF. The DNA for the CDR3 is TGCGCCAGCAGCCAGTGGGGGACAGAAAGCCCCTATGGCTACACCTTC. The rearrangement joins TRBV4-1 to TRBJ1-2; 7 bases align to TRBD1. This CDR3 is 16 amino acids long. V shed 3 bases, J shed 4 bases, and the junction held 11 bases outside the gene matches. From germline, CDR1 is MGHRA and CDR2 YSYEKL.

This clonotype was recorded a few times. V is TRBV20-1 and J is TRBJ2-2, with 7 bases lining up with TRBD1. The CDR3 length is 16 residues. CDR1 is DFQATT, CDR2 SNEGSKA, per germline (reference sequence). After removal of 3 bases from V and 3 bases from J, the junction contained 10 bases not matched to a gene. The CDR3 coding sequence is TGCAGTGCTAGGGCCGGACAGGCTTTCTACACCGGGGAGCTGTTTTTT. It translates to CSARAGQAFYTGELFF.

This chain joins TRBV7-3 and TRBJ2-2; D not resolved. Germline loops: CDR1 SGHTA, CDR2 FQGTGA. The V end was cut by 5 bases, the J end by 7 bases, with 11 bases between. CDR3 length: 13 amino acids. CDR3 amino acids: CASSLSGDGELFF. CDR3 DNA sequence: TGTGCCAGCAGCCTCAGTGGGGACGGGGAGCTGTTTTTT.